These 29 T cell receptor beta chains came from one sample sequenced in a study of cytomegalovirus exposure and HLA in healthy donors. Method: immunoSEQ multiplex PCR; TCRdb's copy keeps in-frame clones and lacks some. The data contain approximately 110,000 clones, 88% of them seen just once; the ten biggest clones take up approximately 2%. Sequenced input: PBMCs. These TCRs come from a woman between 18 and 29 years old in good health and CMV-seronegative.

The chain recombines TRBV19 with TRBJ2-7, with D possibly TRBD2 on 5 matching bases. Trimming took off 2 bases at V and 3 bases at J, with 17 bases between the two ends. In germline, CDR1 is LNHDA, CDR2 SQIVND (reference sequence). CDR3 length: 16 residues. The CDR3 DNA sequence: TGTGCCAGTAGTATAAAGAAAACCGGGAACAACTACGAGCAGTACTTC. Translated: CASSIKKTGNNYEQYF.

The chain joins TRBV7-2 to TRBJ2-7; D not certain. Germline loops: CDR1 SGHTA, CDR2 FQGNSA. With 1 base removed from V and 6 bases from J, the gap between germline ends came to 7 bases. The CDR3 contains 12 residues. The CDR3 DNA follows: TGTGCCAGCAGCTTAGTAGGAGTCGAGCAGTACTTC. Its translation is CASSLVGVEQYF.

V usage is TRBV7-2 and J usage is TRBJ2-5; TRBD1 matches at 7 bases. The CDR3 spans 14 residues. Germline V gene lookup returns CDR1 SGHTA and CDR2 FQGNSA. After removal of 3 bases from V and 3 bases from J, the junction contained 4 bases not matched to a gene. The CDR3 DNA reads as TGTGCCAGCAGCTTTAACAGGGGTAAAGAGACCCAGTACTTC. Translating it yields CASSFNRGKETQYF.

The chain uses TRBV7-2 and TRBJ1-3; tentatively, D is TRBD1 (6 bases). CDR1 is SGHTA and CDR2 is FQGNSA in the germline V gene. The CDR3 sequence is 17 residues long. V was cut by 1 base and J by 0 bases, with 13 bases left in between. CDR3 sequence (DNA): TGTGCCAGCAGCTTAGTGACAGGAACTAACTCTGGAAACACCATATATTTT. Translated, it gives CASSLVTGTNSGNTIYF.

The chain joins TRBV4-2 to TRBJ2-7; D possibly corresponds to TRBD1 (6 bases). V was clipped by 0 bases and J by 0 bases, with 9 bases between them. CDR1 is LGHNA and CDR2 is YNFKEQ in the germline V gene. This CDR3 comprises 15 residues. The CDR3 protein is CASSQEADSSYEQYF. The CDR3 nucleotides are TGTGCCAGCAGCCAAGAGGCGGACAGCTCCTACGAGCAGTACTTC.

This clone was counted once. The junction does not match germline at one end; this may be a read error. This rearrangement joins TRBV18 to TRBJ2-7, with a tentative D call TRBD1 (5 bases). Germline CDR1 is KGHSH and CDR2 is LQKENI. The CDR3 spans 15 residues. CDR3 coding DNA: TGTGCCAGCACACCAAGGGAAGGGGCACGGTGGGAGCAGTACTTC. It encodes CASTPREGARWEQYF. The whole variable domain, remainder taken from reference TRBV18 and TRBJ2-7, is NAGVMQNPRHLVRRRGQEARLRCSPMKGHSHVYWYRQLPEEGLKFMVYLQKENIIDESGMPKERFSAEFPKEGPSILRIQQVVRGDSAAYFCASTPREGARWEQYFGPGTRLTVT.

This rearrangement joins TRBV4-2 to TRBJ1-4; D perhaps matches TRBD1 (6 bases). The germline gives CDR1 LGHNA, CDR2 YNFKEQ. CDR3 length: 15 residues. Trimming took off 7 bases at V and 7 bases at J, with 19 bases between the two ends. This CDR3 is CASTKQGGSREKLFF. The DNA of the CDR3 is TGTGCCAGCACCAAACAAGGGGGAAGTCGTGAAAAACTGTTTTTT.

This chain connects TRBV28 to TRBJ1-3, with TRBD1 matching 8 bases. J gave up 1 base and V 3 bases, and 11 bases lay outside the gene matches. CDR1 is MDHEN, CDR2 SYDVKM, per germline. The CDR3 is 18 amino acids. The CDR3 loop reads CASSLTGDLESSGNTIYF. For the CDR3, the DNA is TGTGCCAGCAGTTTGACAGGGGACCTGGAGTCGTCTGGAAACACCATATATTTT. The whole variable domain, filled in from reference TRBV28 and TRBJ1-3, reads DVKVTQSSRYLVKRTGEKVFLECVQDMDHENMFWYRQDPGLGLRLIYFSYDVKMKEKGDIPEGYSVSREKKERFSLILESASTNQTSMYLCASSLTGDLESSGNTIYFGEGSWLTVV.

This chain links TRBV29-1 with TRBJ2-2; D unclear. The CDR3 loop spans 11 amino acids. Trimming removed 4 bases from V and 4 bases from J, with 4 bases in between. The germline V gene has CDR1 SQVTM and CDR2 ANQGSEA. The DNA for the CDR3 is TGCAGCGTTGTTCGCACCGGGGAGCTGTTTTTT. Amino acids: CSVVRTGELFF.

This sequence joins TRBV2 and TRBJ2-6; TRBD1 might be the D (5 bases). Germline V gene sequence: CDR1 SNHLY, CDR2 FYNNEI. The CDR3 extends over 15 amino acids. Trimming pared 3 bases from V and 2 bases from J, leaving 8 bases between. The CDR3 is CASSEQGAGANVLTF. CDR3 DNA sequence: TGTGCCAGCAGTGAGCAGGGTGCTGGGGCCAACGTCCTGACTTTC.

V gene TRBV7-6 combines with J gene TRBJ1-2; a weak D match, TRBD1 (6 bases). CDR1 SGHVS and CDR2 FNYEAQ come from the germline V gene. The CDR3 spans 19 residues. V gave up 5 bases and J gave up 3 bases, with 28 bases separating them. In DNA form, the CDR3 reads TGTGCCAGCAGCCCCCACGTCGGGGGGCTCGATTTGCAGGACTATGGCTACACCTTC. Translating it yields CASSPHVGGLDLQDYGYTF.

V and J are TRBV5-4 and TRBJ2-1; 10 bases map to TRBD2. The CDR3 spans 16 residues. Looked up from germline, CDR1 is SGHNT and CDR2 is YYREEE (reference sequence). The V and J ends lost 2 bases and 7 bases, in that order; junction bases with no gene match: 9. Here the CDR3 DNA reads TGTGCCAGCAGCTTTCGGGCTAGCGGGAGTGTGAATGAGCAGTTCTTC. Encoded protein: CASSFRASGSVNEQFF.

The table lists this clone with a few counts. The chain has TRBV6-5 and TRBJ1-2; maybe TRBD1 (5 bases). V shed 6 bases and J shed 6 bases, with 11 bases lying between them. The CDR3 sequence is 12 residues long. From germline, CDR1 is MNHEY and CDR2 SVGAGI. The CDR3 DNA reads as TGTGCCAGCAGCCTCGGGACTCATGGCTACACCTTC. This sequence encodes CASSLGTHGYTF.

The chain employs TRBV21-1 and TRBJ1-1; no DNA check was done on the table's D call, TRBD1. TRBV21-1 is assigned pseudogene status. The CDR3 has 16 amino acids. This chain's CDR3 is CASKRGQDREHTEAFF. The CDR3 bases are TGTGCCAGCAAAAGGGGACAGGACAGGGAGCACACTGAAGCTTTCTTT.

The chain joins TRBV20-1 to TRBJ1-2; D may be TRBD1 (6 bases). Between the trimmed V and J ends, which lost 3 bases and 7 bases, there was a span of 9 bases. Germline V gene data show CDR1 as DFQATT and CDR2 as SNEGSKA (reference sequence). This CDR3 comprises 11 residues. The CDR3 sequence is CSARGAGGYTF. Here the CDR3 DNA reads TGCAGTGCTAGGGGGGCAGGTGGCTACACCTTC.

The chain has TRBV28 and TRBJ2-5; the match to TRBD2 covers 7 bases. The CDR3 contains 12 residues. Germline V CDR1 and CDR2: MDHEN, SYDVKM. Trimming took 8 bases from V and 5 from J; bases not matched to a gene: 5. Here the CDR3 DNA reads TGTGCCAGCGGGTGGGAGGGGGAGACCCAGTACTTC. This gives the protein CASGWEGETQYF.

This chain links TRBV7-6 with TRBJ2-3, with D possibly being TRBD1 (9 bases). The CDR3 sequence is 18 residues long. V was cut by 3 bases and J by 6 bases, with 25 bases left in between. Germline V gene sequence: CDR1 SGHVS, CDR2 FNYEAQ. Written as DNA, the CDR3 is TGTGCCAGCAGCTTTCCCCCCGTGACAGGGGGACTAGGGGATACGCAGTATTTT. It specifies CASSFPPVTGGLGDTQYF.

This clone occurred once. The chain is built from TRBV30 and TRBJ1-6; 8 bases fit TRBD1. V was pared by 3 bases and J by 7 bases, with 5 bases of the junction left unmatched. Germline CDR1 and CDR2: GTSNPN and SVGIG (reference sequence). CDR3 size: 14 residues. CDR3 in amino acids: CAWRTQGGNSPLHF. CDR3 coding DNA: TGTGCCTGGAGGACACAGGGGGGGAATTCACCCCTCCACTTT.

The chain joins TRBV7-9 to TRBJ2-7; D unresolved. The V end was cut by 5 bases, the J end by 0 bases, with 11 bases between. The CDR3 is made up of 14 amino acids. Germline-derived CDR1 and CDR2 are SEHNR and FQNEAQ (reference sequence). As DNA, the CDR3 is TGTGCCAGCAGCAGAGACTGGAGCTCCTACGAGCAGTACTTC. It specifies CASSRDWSSYEQYF.

The CDR3 coding sequence is TGTGCCAGCAGCTTAGCCGGGGGGACTAGGAGTCTCTATGAGCAGTTCTTC. Residues: CASSLAGGTRSLYEQFF. V is TRBV7-2 and J is TRBJ2-1; 8 bases are shared with TRBD2. The CDR3 has 17 residues. J was trimmed by 8 bases and V by 0 bases; bases with no gene match: 12. The germline V gene has CDR1 SGHTA and CDR2 FQGNSA. The entire variable domain, with the rest obtained from reference TRBV7-2 and TRBJ2-1, is as follows: GAGVSQSPSNKVTEKGKDVELRCDPISGHTALYWYRQSLGQGLEFLIYFQGNSAPDKSGLPSDRFSAERTGGSVSTLTIQRTQQEDSAVYLCASSLAGGTRSLYEQFFGPGTRLTVL.

The chain carries TRBV27 and TRBJ2-3, with D perhaps TRBD2 (5 bases). Looked up from germline, CDR1 is MNHEY and CDR2 is SMNVEV (reference sequence). V was clipped by 5 bases and J by 4 bases, with 13 bases between them. The CDR3 runs 14 residues. This chain's CDR3 is CASSRTRSADTQYF. The CDR3 DNA follows: TGTGCCAGCAGTCGAACTAGAAGCGCAGATACGCAGTATTTT.

This clone occurred once. The rearrangement links TRBV19 to TRBJ2-5; 11 bases match TRBD2. Germline lookup yields CDR1 LNHDA and CDR2 SQIVND (reference sequence). This CDR3 comprises 18 residues. V was pared by 3 bases and J by 3 bases, with 12 bases of the junction left unmatched. CDR3 DNA: TGTGCCAGTAGTATTGGGCTAGCGGGAGGCCCGAGGGAAGAGACCCAGTACTTC. Translated, it gives CASSIGLAGGPREETQYF.

This clone was seen a single time. The CDR3 region has the DNA TGTGCCAGCAGTGAACAGGGGGCGGTTCCCTACGAGCAGTACTTC. Encoded protein: CASSEQGAVPYEQYF. The chain joins TRBV6-1 to TRBJ2-7; 8 bases fit TRBD1. V trimming: 2 bases; J trimming: 2 bases; junction bases outside the gene matches: 5. Per germline, CDR1 MNHNS and CDR2 SASEGT. This CDR3 region has 15 residues.

The CDR3 nucleotides read TGTGCCAGCAGTCCAGGGTCCGAGCAGTACTTC. Amino acids: CASSPGSEQYF. This chain joins TRBV7-9 and TRBJ2-7; D is perhaps TRBD1 (5 bases). Trimming pared 6 bases from V and 6 bases from J, leaving 9 bases between. Per germline, CDR1 SEHNR and CDR2 FQNEAQ (reference sequence). The CDR3 covers 11 residues.

In its sample, this clone was seen a few times. The CDR3 DNA sequence: TGTGCCAGCAAGGAGTATAATTCACCCCTCCACTTT. It specifies CASKEYNSPLHF. The chain employs TRBV27 and TRBJ1-6; D ambiguous. Trimming removed 7 bases from V and 4 bases from J, with 5 bases in between. Germline CDR1 and CDR2: MNHEY and SMNVEV (reference sequence). There are 12 residues in the CDR3.

This chain joins TRBV2 and TRBJ1-5; 9 bases are shared with TRBD1. Germline CDR1 is SNHLY and CDR2 is FYNNEI. V was clipped by 8 bases and J by 7 bases; unmatched bases: 6. The length of the CDR3 is 13 residues. Here the CDR3 DNA reads TGTGCCAGCCGGGACAGGGAGGGCCAGCCCCAGCATTTT. Amino acid sequence: CASRDREGQPQHF.

The chain couples TRBV15 to TRBJ2-5, with D perhaps matching TRBD1 (6 bases). The CDR3 covers 15 residues. Germline V gives CDR1 LNHNV, CDR2 YYDKDF (reference sequence). The ends were cut back, 3 bases at V and 0 bases at J, with 11 bases in the middle. CDR3 nucleotides: TGTGCCACCAGCAGGGTCAGGGGCGACCAAGAGACCCAGTACTTC. Residues: CATSRVRGDQETQYF.

V usage is TRBV19 and J usage is TRBJ1-5; 9 bases match TRBD1. The CDR3 length is 16 residues. The V gene end was trimmed by 7 bases and the J gene end by 7 bases; junction bases not matched to a gene: 14. The germline V gene encodes CDR1 LNHDA and CDR2 SQIVND (reference sequence). The CDR3 loop reads CASTLTPDRGRQPQHF. The CDR3, as DNA: TGTGCCAGTACCCTAACCCCGGACAGGGGTAGGCAGCCCCAGCATTTT. Looking up the rest from reference TRBV19 and TRBJ1-5 gives the full variable domain: DGGITQSPKYLFRKEGQNVTLSCEQNLNHDAMYWYRQDPGQGLRLIYYSQIVNDFQKGDIAEGYSVSREKKESFPLTVTSAQKNPTAFYLCASTLTPDRGRQPQHFGDGTRLSIL.

The V call is TRBV18, the J call TRBJ2-5, with 9 bases identical to TRBD1. Germline V gene data show CDR1 as KGHSH and CDR2 as LQKENI. CDR3 length: 13 residues. V lost 8 bases, J lost 4 bases, and 5 bases stayed unmatched. The CDR3 DNA reads as TGTGCCAGCGCTCAGGGACAGGGAGAGACCCAGTACTTC. It translates to CASAQGQGETQYF.